This T cell receptor beta chain was sequenced during a study of blood T cell repertoires in COVID-19. The CDR3 loop spans 13 amino acids. Some clones are missing from TCRdb's copy, which holds only in-frame ones; the method was immunoSEQ multiplex PCR. The sample records some 180,000 clones, around 75% being singletons. This chain joins TRBV21-1 and TRBJ2-7; the D call TRBD2 from the table was never checked on the DNA. TRBV21-1 is a documented pseudogene. Sequencing was carried out using peripheral blood. This TCR came from a woman aged 40 to 50 with COVID-19, enrolled during active disease. The CDR3 nucleotides are TGTGCCAGCAGCAATGGGACTAGATACGAGCAGTACTTC. Protein product: CASSNGTRYEQYF.